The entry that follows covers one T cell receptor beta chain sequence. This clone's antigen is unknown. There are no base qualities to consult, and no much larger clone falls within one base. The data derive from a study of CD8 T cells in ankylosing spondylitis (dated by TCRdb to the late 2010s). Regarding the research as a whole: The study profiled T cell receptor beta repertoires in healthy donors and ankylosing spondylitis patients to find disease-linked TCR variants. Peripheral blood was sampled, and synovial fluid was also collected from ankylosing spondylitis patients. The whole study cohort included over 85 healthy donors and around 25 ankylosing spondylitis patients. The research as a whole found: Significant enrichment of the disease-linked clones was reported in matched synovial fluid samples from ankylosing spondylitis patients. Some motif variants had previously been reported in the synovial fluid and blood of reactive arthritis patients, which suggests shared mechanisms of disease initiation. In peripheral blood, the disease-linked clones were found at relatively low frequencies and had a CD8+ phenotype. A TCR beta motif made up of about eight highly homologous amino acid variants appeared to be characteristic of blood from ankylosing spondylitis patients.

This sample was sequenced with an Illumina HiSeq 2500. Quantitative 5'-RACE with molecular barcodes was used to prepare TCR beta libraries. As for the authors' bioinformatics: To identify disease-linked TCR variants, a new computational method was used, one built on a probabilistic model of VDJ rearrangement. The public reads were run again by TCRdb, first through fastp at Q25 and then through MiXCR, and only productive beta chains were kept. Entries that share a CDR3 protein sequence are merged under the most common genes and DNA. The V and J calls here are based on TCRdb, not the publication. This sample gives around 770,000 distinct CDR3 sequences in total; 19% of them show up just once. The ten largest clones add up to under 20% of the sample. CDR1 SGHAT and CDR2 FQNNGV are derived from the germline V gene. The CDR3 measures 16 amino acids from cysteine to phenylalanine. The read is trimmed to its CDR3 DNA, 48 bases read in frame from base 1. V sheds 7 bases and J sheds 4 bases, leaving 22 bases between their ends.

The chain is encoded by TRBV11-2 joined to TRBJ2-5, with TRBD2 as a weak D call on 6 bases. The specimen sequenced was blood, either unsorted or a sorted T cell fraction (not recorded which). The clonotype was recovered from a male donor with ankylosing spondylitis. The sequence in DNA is TGTGCCAGCACCCATATGGCGGGGCCGATTGGAGAGACCCAGTACTTC. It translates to CASTHMAGPIGETQYF. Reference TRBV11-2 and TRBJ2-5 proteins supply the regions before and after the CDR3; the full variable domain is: EAGVAQSPRYKIIEKRQSVAFWCNPISGHATLYWYQQILGQGPKLLIQFQNNGVVDDSQLPKDRFSAERLKGVDSTLKIQPAKLEDSAVYLCASTHMAGPIGETQYFGPGTRLLVL.